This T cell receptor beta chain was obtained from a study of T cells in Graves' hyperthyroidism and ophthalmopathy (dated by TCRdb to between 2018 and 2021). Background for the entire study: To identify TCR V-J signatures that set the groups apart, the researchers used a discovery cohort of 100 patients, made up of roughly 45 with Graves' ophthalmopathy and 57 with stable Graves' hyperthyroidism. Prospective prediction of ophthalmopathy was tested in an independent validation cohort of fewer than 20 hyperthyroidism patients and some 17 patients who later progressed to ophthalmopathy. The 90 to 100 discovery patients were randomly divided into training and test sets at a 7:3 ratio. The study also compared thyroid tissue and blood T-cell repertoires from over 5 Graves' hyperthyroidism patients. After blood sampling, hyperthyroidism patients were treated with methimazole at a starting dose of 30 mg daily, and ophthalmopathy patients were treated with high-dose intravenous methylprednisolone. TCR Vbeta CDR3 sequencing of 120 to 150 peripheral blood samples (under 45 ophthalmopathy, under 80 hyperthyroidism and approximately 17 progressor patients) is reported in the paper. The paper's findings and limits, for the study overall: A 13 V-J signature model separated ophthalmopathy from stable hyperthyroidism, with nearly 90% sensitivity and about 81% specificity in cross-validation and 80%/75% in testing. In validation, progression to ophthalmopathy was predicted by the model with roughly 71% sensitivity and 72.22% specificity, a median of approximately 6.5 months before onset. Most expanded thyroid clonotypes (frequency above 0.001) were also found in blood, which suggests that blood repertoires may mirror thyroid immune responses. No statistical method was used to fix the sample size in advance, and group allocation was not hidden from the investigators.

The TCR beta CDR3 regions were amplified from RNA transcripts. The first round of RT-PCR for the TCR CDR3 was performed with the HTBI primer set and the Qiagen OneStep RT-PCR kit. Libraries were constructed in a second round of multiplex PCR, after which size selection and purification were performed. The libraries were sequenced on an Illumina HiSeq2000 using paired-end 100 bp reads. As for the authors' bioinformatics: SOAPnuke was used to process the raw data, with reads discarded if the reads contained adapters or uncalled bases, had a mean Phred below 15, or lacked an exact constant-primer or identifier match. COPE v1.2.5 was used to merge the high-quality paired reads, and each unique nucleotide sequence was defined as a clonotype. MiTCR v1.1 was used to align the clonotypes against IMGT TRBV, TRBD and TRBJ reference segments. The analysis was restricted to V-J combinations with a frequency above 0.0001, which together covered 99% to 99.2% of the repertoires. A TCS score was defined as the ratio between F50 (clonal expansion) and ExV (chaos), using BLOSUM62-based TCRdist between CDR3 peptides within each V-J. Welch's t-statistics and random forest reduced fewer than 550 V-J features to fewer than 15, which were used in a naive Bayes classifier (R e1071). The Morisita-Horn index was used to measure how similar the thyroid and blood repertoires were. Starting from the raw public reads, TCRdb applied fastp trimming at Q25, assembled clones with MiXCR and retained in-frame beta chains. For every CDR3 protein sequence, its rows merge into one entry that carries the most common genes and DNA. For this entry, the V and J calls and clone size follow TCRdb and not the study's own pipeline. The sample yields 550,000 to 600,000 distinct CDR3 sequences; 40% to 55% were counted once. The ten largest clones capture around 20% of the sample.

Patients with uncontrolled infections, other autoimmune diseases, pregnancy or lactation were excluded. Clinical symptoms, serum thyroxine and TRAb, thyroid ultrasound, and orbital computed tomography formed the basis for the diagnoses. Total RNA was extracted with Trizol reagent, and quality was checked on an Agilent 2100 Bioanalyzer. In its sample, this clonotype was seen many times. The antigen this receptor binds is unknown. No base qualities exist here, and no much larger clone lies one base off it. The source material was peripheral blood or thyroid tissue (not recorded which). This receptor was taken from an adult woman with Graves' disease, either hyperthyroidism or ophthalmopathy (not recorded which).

The CDR3 sequence is CASSGVLYGYTF. The DNA sequence follows: TGTGCCAGCAGTGGGGTCCTCTATGGCTACACCTTC. Recombination connected TRBV12-3 or TRBV12-4 to TRBJ1-2; no D gene is confidently identified. The CDR3 numbers 12 residues from cysteine through phenylalanine. The only DNA kept is the CDR3, 36 bases in frame from the first base. V sheds 5 bases and J sheds 4 bases, leaving 8 bases between their ends.